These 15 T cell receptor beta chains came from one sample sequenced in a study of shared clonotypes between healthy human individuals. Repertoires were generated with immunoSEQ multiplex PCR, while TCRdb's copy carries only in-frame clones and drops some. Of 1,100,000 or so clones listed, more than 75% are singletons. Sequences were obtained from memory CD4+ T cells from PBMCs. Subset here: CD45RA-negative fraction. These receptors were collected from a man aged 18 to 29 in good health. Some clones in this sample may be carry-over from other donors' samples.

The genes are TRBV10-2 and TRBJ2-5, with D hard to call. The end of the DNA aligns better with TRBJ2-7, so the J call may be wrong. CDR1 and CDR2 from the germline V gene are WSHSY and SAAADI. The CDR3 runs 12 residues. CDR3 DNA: TGCGCCAGCTCCTCACGGGTAGGCGAGCAGTACTTC. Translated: CASSSRVGEQYF.

CDR3 nucleotide sequence: TGTGCCAGCAGTTCAGGACAGGGAAGGGGCACCTACGAGCAGTACTTC. This codes for CASSSGQGRGTYEQYF. The chain joins TRBV5-6 to TRBJ2-7; TRBD1 aligns across 8 bases. CDR1 is SGHDT and CDR2 is YYEEEE in the germline V gene. This CDR3 comprises 16 residues. Trimming removed 5 bases from V and 2 bases from J; junction bases left unmatched: 12.

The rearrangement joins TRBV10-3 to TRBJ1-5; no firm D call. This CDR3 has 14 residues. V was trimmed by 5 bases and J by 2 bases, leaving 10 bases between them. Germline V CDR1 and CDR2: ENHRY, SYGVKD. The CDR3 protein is CAISPHGGNQPQHF. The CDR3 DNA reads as TGTGCCATCAGTCCCCACGGAGGCAATCAGCCCCAGCATTTT.

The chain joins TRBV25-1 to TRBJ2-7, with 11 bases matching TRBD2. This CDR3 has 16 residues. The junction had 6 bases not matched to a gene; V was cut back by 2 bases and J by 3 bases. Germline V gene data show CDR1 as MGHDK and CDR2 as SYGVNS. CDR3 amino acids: CASSEVTSGTNYEQYF. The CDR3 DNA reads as TGTGCCAGCAGTGAAGTGACTAGCGGGACAAACTACGAGCAGTACTTC.

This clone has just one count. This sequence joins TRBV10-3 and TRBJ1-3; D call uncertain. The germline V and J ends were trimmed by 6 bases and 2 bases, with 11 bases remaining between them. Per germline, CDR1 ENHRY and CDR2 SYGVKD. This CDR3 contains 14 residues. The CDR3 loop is CAISGVTAGNTIYF. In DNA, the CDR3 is TGTGCCATCAGCGGGGTCACAGCTGGAAACACCATATATTTT.

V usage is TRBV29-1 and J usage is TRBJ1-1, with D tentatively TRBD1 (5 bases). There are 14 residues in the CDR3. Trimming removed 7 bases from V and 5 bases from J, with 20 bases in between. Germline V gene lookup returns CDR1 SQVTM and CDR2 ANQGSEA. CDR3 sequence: CSAGAVPMGTEAFF. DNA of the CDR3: TGCAGCGCCGGGGCTGTCCCTATGGGAACTGAAGCTTTCTTT.

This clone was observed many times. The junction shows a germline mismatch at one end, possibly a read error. CDR3 residues: CASSNRDSALF. CDR3 nucleotides: TGTGCCAGCAGCAACCGGGACTCAGCACTCTTC. V usage is TRBV7-9 and J usage is TRBJ2-1; possible D gene TRBD2, 6 bases. CDR3 size: 11 residues. Germline V gene sequence: CDR1 SEHNR, CDR2 FQNEAQ (reference sequence).

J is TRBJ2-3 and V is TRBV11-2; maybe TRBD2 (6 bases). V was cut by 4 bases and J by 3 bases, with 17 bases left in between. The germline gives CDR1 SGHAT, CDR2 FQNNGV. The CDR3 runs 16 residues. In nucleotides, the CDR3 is TGTGCCAGCAGCTACCGTCAGACTAGACCGACAGATACGCAGTATTTT. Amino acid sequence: CASSYRQTRPTDTQYF.

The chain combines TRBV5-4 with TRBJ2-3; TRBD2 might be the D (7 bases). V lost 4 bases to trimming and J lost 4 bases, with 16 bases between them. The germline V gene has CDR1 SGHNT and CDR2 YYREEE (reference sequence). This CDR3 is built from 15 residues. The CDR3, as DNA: TGTGCCAGCAGCCGGGGGGCGGGAGAGGCAGATACGCAGTATTTT. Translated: CASSRGAGEADTQYF. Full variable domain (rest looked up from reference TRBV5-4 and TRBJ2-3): ETGVTQSPTHLIKTRGQQVTLRCSSQSGHNTVSWYQQALGQGPQFIFQYYREEENGRGNFPPRFSGLQFPNYSSELNVNALELDDSALYLCASSRGAGEADTQYFGPGTRLTVL.

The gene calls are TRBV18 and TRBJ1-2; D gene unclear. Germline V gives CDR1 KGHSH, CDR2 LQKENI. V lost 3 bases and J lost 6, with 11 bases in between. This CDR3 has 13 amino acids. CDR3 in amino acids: CASSPRTADGYTF. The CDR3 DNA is TGTGCCAGCTCACCTCGGACGGCGGATGGCTACACCTTC.

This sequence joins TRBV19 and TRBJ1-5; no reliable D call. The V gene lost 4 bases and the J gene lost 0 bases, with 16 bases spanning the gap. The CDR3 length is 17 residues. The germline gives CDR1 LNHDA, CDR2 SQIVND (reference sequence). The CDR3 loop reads CASSRLGDAYSNQPQHF. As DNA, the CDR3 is TGTGCCAGTAGTAGGCTGGGAGACGCATATAGCAATCAGCCCCAGCATTTT.

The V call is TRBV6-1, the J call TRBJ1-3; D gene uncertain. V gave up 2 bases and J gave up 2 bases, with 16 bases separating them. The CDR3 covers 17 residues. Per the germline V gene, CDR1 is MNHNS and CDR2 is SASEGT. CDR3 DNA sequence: TGTGCCAGCAGTGAAACCTGGCCGATGGCAGCTGGAAACACCATATATTTT. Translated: CASSETWPMAAGNTIYF.

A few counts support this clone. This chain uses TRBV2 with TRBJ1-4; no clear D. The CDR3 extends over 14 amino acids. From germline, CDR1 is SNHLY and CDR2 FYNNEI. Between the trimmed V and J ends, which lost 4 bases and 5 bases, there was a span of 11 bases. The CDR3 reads CASSAVRVNEKLFF. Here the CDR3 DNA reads TGTGCCAGCAGTGCCGTTCGGGTGAATGAAAAACTGTTTTTT.

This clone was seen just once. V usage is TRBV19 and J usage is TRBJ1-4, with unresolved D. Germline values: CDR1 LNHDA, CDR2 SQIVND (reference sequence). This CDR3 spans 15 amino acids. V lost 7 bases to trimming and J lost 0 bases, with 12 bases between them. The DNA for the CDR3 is TGTGCCAGTACCCCGGTGGGCTCAACTAATGAAAAACTGTTTTTT. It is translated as CASTPVGSTNEKLFF. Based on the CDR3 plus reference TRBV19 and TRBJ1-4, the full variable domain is DGGITQSPKYLFRKEGQNVTLSCEQNLNHDAMYWYRQDPGQGLRLIYYSQIVNDFQKGDIAEGYSVSREKKESFPLTVTSAQKNPTAFYLCASTPVGSTNEKLFFGSGTQLSVL.

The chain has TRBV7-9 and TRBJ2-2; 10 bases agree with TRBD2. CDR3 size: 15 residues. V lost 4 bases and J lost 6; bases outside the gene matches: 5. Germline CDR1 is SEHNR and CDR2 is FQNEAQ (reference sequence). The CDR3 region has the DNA TGTGCCAGCAGCTCCCTAGCGGGAGTTGCCGGGGAGCTGTTTTTT. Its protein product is CASSSLAGVAGELFF.